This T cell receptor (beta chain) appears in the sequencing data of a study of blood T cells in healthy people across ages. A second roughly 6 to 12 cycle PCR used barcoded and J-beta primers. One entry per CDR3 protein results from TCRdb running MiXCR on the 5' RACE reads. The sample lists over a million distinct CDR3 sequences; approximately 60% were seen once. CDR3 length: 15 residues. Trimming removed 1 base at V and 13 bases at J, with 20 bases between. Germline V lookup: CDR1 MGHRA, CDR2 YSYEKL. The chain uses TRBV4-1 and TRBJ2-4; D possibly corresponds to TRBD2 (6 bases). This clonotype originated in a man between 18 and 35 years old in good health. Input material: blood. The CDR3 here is CASSQGGLPSGEQYF. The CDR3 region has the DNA TGCGCCAGCAGCCAAGGCGGACTTCCCTCGGGGGAGCAGTACTTC.